Listed below are T cell receptor beta chains from one sample, sequenced in a study of T cell responses to AZD1222 COVID-19 vaccine. Measured with immunoSEQ multiplex PCR; TCRdb has only the in-frame clones, and not every one. The sample lists 110,000 or so clones, roughly 88% occurring once. The sample was peripheral blood, taken on day 0 of MenACWY control vaccination. The receptors were gathered from an adult in good health. Both conserved end residues are trimmed from each CDR3.

length,V,J,CDR3
12,TRBV7-9,TRBJ1-1,ASSRLSPNTEAF
12,TRBV30,TRBJ2-5,AWSSGQGQETQY
12,TRBV6-2/TRBV6-3,TRBJ2-3,ASSRTESTDTQY
12,TRBV7-2,TRBJ1-3,ASSLGGSGNTIY
13,TRBV7-2,TRBJ2-3,ASSFTGGGGDTQY
14,TRBV5-1,TRBJ1-2,ASSLDGRGTNYGYT
12,TRBV9,TRBJ2-7,ASSEGDISYEQY
12,TRBV6-5,TRBJ1-1,ASSYTDRETEAF
11,TRBV5-1,TRBJ2-7,ASSLYYDYEQY
13,TRBV5-4,TRBJ2-5,ASSLTGRIKETQY
11,TRBV6-5,TRBJ2-7,ASRGVTGGEQY
11,TRBV6-6,TRBJ1-5,ASSFLPHQPQH
13,TRBV9,TRBJ1-1,ASSVGIADYTEAF
13,TRBV7-3,TRBJ1-1,ASSATGGRETEAF
12,TRBV13,TRBJ2-2,ASSPAANTGELF
13,TRBV3-1/TRBV3-2,TRBJ1-5,ASSQDARHEQPQH
12,TRBV2,TRBJ1-2,ASSATWGPYGYT
15,TRBV30,TRBJ1-3,ACYSYRGPSLGNTIY
12,TRBV5-1,TRBJ2-4,ASSQEDIGNIQY
15,TRBV7-7,TRBJ1-3,ASSLGFGTSSGNTIY
12,TRBV7-2,TRBJ2-7,ASSLGRVAYEQY
11,TRBV7-6,TRBJ1-1,ASSYDRVTEAF
15,TRBV9,TRBJ1-3,ASSVVAGVPSGNTIY
13,TRBV4-1,TRBJ2-7,ASSLSSGGFDEQY
12,TRBV19,TRBJ1-5,ASSGSAYNQPQH
17,TRBV11-2,TRBJ2-7,ASSLDPRRADLISYEQY
13,TRBV28,TRBJ2-1,ASPRAEQGIREQF
15,TRBV5-1,TRBJ2-1,ASSLANQGGPYNEQF
15,TRBV19,TRBJ2-7,ASSNLPGQRMSYEQY
12,TRBV2,TRBJ2-7,ASIPGLAKGEQY
13,TRBV19,TRBJ1-1,ASSIDRGLNTEAF
12,TRBV6-8,TRBJ1-5,ASRTGYSNQPQH
11,TRBV10-3,TRBJ2-1,AIRRQGINEQF
14,TRBV10-3,TRBJ2-1,AISEFPGTPNNEQF
12,TRBV7-2,TRBJ1-1,ASSDGTPGTEAF
15,TRBV7-8,TRBJ1-2,ASSLAQVRGQADGYT
13,TRBV18,TRBJ2-1,ASSRSGSPYNEQF
11,TRBV28,TRBJ2-7,ASKSGGSHEQY
15,TRBV4-1,TRBJ1-3,ASSQPGQGMGGNTIY
13,TRBV5-1,TRBJ2-1,ASSLGGFSYNEQF
11,TRBV12-3/TRBV12-4,TRBJ1-2,ASNPTGSGGYT
14,TRBV19,TRBJ1-5,ASSIWGRSRDQPQH
13,TRBV7-2,TRBJ1-3,ASSLATAPGNTIY
15,TRBV19,TRBJ2-1,ASSVGTALLPNNEQF
13,TRBV5-1,TRBJ2-3,ASSLEVGYTDTQY
12,TRBV28,TRBJ1-2,ASSPGRDLYGYT
18,TRBV7-4,TRBJ1-5,ASSCLSGTGGILSNQPQH
12,TRBV29-1,TRBJ2-5,SVPGAGNMETQY
14,TRBV9,TRBJ2-4,ASSVAGGSAKNIQY
11,TRBV3-1/TRBV3-2,TRBJ2-5,ASSPAQGGSQY
14,TRBV21-1,TRBJ2-3,ASIKGHLVSTDTQY
11,TRBV7-2,TRBJ2-7,ASSLGREWEQY
15,TRBV7-9,TRBJ2-1,ASSPGTSGSSYNEQF